This is a list of T cell receptor beta chains from one sample in a study of memory CD4+ T cells and cytomegalovirus serostatus. This table comes from immunoSEQ multiplex PCR, and its TCRdb copy is limited to in-frame clones, with some not included. The sample holds tens of thousands of clones, 60% to 85% seen once. The specimen was memory CD4+ T cells from blood. The origin of the receptors is an adult in good health and CMV-seropositive. Each CDR3 is given with its conserved first and last residue. The D gene is left open where the match is weak. Where a row states a size, it is once, few, many or the class of an expanded clone; other rows omit it.

TRBV30	TRBJ1-2	.	few	CAWISTGGGSGYTF	TGTGCCTGGATTTCAACCGGTGGGGGATCCGGCTACACCTTC
TRBV20-1	TRBJ2-5	.	.	CSASAGETQYF	TGCAGTGCTAGTGCGGGAGAGACCCAGTACTTC
TRBV28	TRBJ1-2	TRBD1	once	CASRSTGEDGYTF	TGTGCCAGCAGGTCTACAGGGGAGGATGGCTACACCTTC
TRBV5-1	TRBJ2-1	TRBD2	.	CASSIGLAGTHNEQFF	TGCGCCAGCAGCATCGGACTAGCGGGAACCCACAATGAGCAGTTCTTC
TRBV5-1	TRBJ2-1	.	.	CASSLLGEPYNEQFF	TGCGCCAGCAGCTTGCTGGGGGAACCCTACAATGAGCAGTTCTTC
TRBV9	TRBJ1-5	.	once	CASSVGASNQPQHF	TGTGCCAGCAGCGTAGGGGCCAGCAATCAGCCCCAGCATTTT
TRBV27	TRBJ1-6	.	medium-sized	CASSSLLTNSPLHF	TGTGCCAGCAGTTCTCTCCTCACCAATTCACCCCTCCACTTT
TRBV10-3	TRBJ2-2	TRBD1	.	CAIGETGRNTGELFF	TGTGCCATCGGGGAGACAGGGCGGAACACCGGGGAGCTGTTTTTT
TRBV2	TRBJ1-4	.	.	CASTQTTNEKLFF	TGTGCCAGCACGCAAACTACTAATGAAAAACTGTTTTTT
TRBV15	TRBJ2-1	.	.	CATSRYENEQFF	TGTGCCACCAGCAGATACGAGAATGAGCAGTTCTTC
TRBV7-7	TRBJ2-3	.	once	CASSLSTLSTDTQYF	TGTGCTAGCAGCTTGTCGACACTTAGCACAGATACGCAGTATTTT
TRBV5-5	TRBJ2-7	TRBD1	few	CASSRTGPYEQYF	TGTGCCAGCAGCAGGACAGGCCCCTACGAGCAGTACTTC
TRBV4-3	TRBJ2-7	TRBD2	.	CASSQDPGGGDEQYF	TGCGCCAGCAGCCAAGATCCGGGGGGAGGCGACGAGCAGTACTTC
TRBV19	TRBJ1-5	TRBD1	.	CASSLDRALNQPQHF	TGTGCCAGTAGCCTCGACAGGGCCCTCAATCAGCCCCAGCATTTT
TRBV6-6	TRBJ2-2	.	.	CASSFEGKRELFF	TGTGCCAGCAGTTTTGAGGGGAAAAGGGAGCTGTTTTTT
TRBV5-8	TRBJ2-5	TRBD1	.	CASSSTGWETQYF	TGTGCCAGCAGCTCGACAGGGTGGGAGACCCAGTACTTC
TRBV7-2	TRBJ1-1	.	.	CASKSNRNTEAFF	TGTGCCAGCAAGTCGAACAGAAACACTGAAGCTTTCTTT
TRBV30	TRBJ2-3	.	.	CAWSQVGASVTDTQYF	TGTGCCTGGAGTCAAGTGGGAGCTAGCGTCACAGATACGCAGTATTTT
TRBV9	TRBJ1-1	.	.	CASSVVPGDTEAFF	TGTGCCAGCAGCGTAGTTCCAGGGGACACTGAAGCTTTCTTT
TRBV10-1	TRBJ1-4	.	once	CASSDGANEKLFF	TGCGCCAGCAGTGACGGGGCTAATGAAAAACTGTTTTTT
TRBV5-1	TRBJ2-1	.	.	CASSLTGRNEQFF	TGCGCCAGCAGCTTGACAGGTCGCAATGAGCAGTTCTTC
TRBV12-5	TRBJ2-7	TRBD1	.	CASGTGVRYEQYF	TGTGCTAGTGGGACAGGGGTGCGGTACGAGCAGTACTTC
TRBV28	TRBJ2-5	TRBD2	.	CASSLWTSGEETQYF	TGTGCCAGCAGTTTGTGGACTAGCGGGGAAGAGACCCAGTACTTC
TRBV7-9	TRBJ2-7	.	.	CASSLSSRGREQYF	TGTGCCAGCAGCTTATCTTCCAGGGGACGCGAGCAGTACTTC
TRBV7-2	TRBJ2-7	.	.	CASSLDVGSYEQYF	TGTGCCAGCAGCTTGGACGTAGGCTCCTACGAGCAGTACTTC
TRBV25-1	TRBJ2-7	.	few	CASSENWREQYF	TGTGCCAGCAGTGAAAACTGGCGCGAGCAGTACTTC
TRBV6-6	TRBJ2-5	TRBD2	once	CASTPTAGGGTETQYF	TGTGCCAGCACCCCGACGGCGGGGGGCGGGACCGAGACCCAGTACTTC
TRBV10-1	TRBJ1-1	TRBD1	.	CASSRQGGTEAFF	TGCGCCAGCAGCAGACAGGGAGGCACTGAAGCTTTCTTT
TRBV9	TRBJ2-3	TRBD2	.	CASSVGAGGPSDTQYF	TGTGCCAGCAGCGTAGGGGCGGGAGGGCCATCAGATACGCAGTATTTT
TRBV9	TRBJ1-5	TRBD1	.	CASSVSMDRVNRQPQHF	TGTGCCAGCAGCGTATCGATGGACAGGGTAAATAGACAGCCCCAGCATTTT
TRBV6-1	TRBJ2-3	.	.	CASSALDTQYF	TGTGCCAGCAGTGCTTTGGATACGCAGTATTTT
TRBV18	TRBJ2-3	.	.	CASSPSADTQYF	TGTGCCAGCTCTCCCTCGGCAGATACGCAGTATTTT
TRBV29-1	TRBJ2-5	TRBD1	.	CSVVGAGGGETQYF	TGCAGCGTTGTAGGGGCAGGGGGCGGGGAGACCCAGTACTTC
TRBV2	TRBJ2-3	.	.	CASRLGGVSTDTQYF	TGTGCCAGCAGGTTAGGGGGGGTAAGCACAGATACGCAGTATTTT
TRBV28	TRBJ2-1	TRBD1	few	CASSFSDRVVTWFF	TGTGCCAGCAGTTTCTCAGACAGGGTTGTGACTTGGTTCTTC
TRBV28	TRBJ2-3	TRBD2	.	CASSLRGAGARTDTQYF	TGTGCCAGCAGTTTACGGGGAGCGGGAGCTCGCACAGATACGCAGTATTTT
TRBV4-1	TRBJ2-3	TRBD2	.	CASRAGTSMGTDTQYF	TGCGCCAGCAGAGCCGGGACTAGTATGGGCACAGATACGCAGTATTTT
TRBV28	TRBJ1-5	TRBD1	.	CASSTTTGLISNQPQHF	TGTGCCAGCAGTACTACGACAGGGTTAATTAGCAATCAGCCCCAGCATTTT
TRBV2	TRBJ2-1	.	.	CASQMAGWNEQFF	TGTGCCAGCCAGATGGCGGGCTGGAATGAGCAGTTCTTC
TRBV5-4	TRBJ2-5	.	.	CASSAGTVQETQYF	TGTGCCAGCAGCGCCGGGACGGTTCAAGAGACCCAGTACTTC
TRBV15	TRBJ1-5	.	.	CATTPGGGYQPQHF	TGTGCCACCACCCCCGGGGGAGGGTATCAGCCCCAGCATTTT
TRBV28	TRBJ1-3	.	few	CASIPYPQNGNTIYF	TGTGCCAGCATCCCTTACCCCCAGAATGGAAACACCATATATTTT
TRBV4-3	TRBJ2-7	TRBD2	.	CASSQEERGGREQYF	TGCGCCAGCAGCCAAGAGGAGCGGGGGGGTCGAGAGCAGTACTTC
TRBV11-2	TRBJ2-5	.	.	CASSPGPEGQYF	TGTGCCAGCAGCCCGGGACCGGAGGGCCAGTACTTC
TRBV2	TRBJ1-6	.	few	CASSTSGGAGSPLHF	TGTGCCAGCAGTACCTCGGGGGGCGCGGGTTCACCCCTCCACTTT
TRBV4-2	TRBJ1-2	TRBD1	few	CASSQEGGADRAYGYTF	TGTGCCAGCAGCCAAGAGGGGGGTGCGGACAGGGCCTATGGCTACACCTTC
TRBV6-1	TRBJ1-4	TRBD1	once	CASSGRQGSTNEKLFF	TGTGCCAGCAGTGGGCGACAGGGTTCAACTAATGAAAAACTGTTTTTT